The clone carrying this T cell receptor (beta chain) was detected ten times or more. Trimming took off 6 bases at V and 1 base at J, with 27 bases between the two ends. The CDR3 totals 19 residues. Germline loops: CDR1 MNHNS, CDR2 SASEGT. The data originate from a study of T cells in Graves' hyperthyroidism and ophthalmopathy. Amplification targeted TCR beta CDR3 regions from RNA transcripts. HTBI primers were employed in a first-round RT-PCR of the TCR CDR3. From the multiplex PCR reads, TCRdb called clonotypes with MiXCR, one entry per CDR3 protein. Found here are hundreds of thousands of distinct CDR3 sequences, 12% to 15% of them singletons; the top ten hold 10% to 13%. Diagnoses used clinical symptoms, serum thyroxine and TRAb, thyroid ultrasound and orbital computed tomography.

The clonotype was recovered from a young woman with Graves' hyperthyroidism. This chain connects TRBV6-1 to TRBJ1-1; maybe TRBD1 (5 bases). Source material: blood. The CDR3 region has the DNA TGTGCCAGCAGCTACATCGACAGCCCACAAAGCCCGCGGAACACTGAAGCTTTCTTT. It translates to CASSYIDSPQSPRNTEAFF.